The next 27 T cell receptor beta chains were all read from a single sample in a study of molecular identifiers for immune sequencing clone quantification. TCRdb re-derived calls from the PCR reads in MiXCR, one entry per CDR3 protein. The sample holds about 10,000 distinct CDR3 sequences, roughly 19% seen once. The sample comprised naive CD8+ T cells from blood, with Jurkat cell RNA spiked in. Subset noted: FACS-sorted CD8+CD4-CCR7+CD45RA+ naive T cells. Receptor source: a human donor in good health. Some libraries in this study had Jurkat cell RNA spiked in.

The chain combines TRBV14 with TRBJ2-7; 10 bases are a match to TRBD2. This CDR3 is 16 amino acids long. Germline loops: CDR1 SGHDN, CDR2 FVKESK. Losses at the gene ends were 2 bases for V and 4 bases for J; bases not matched to a gene: 8. CDR3 in amino acids: CASSQSLGLAQYEQYF. Written as DNA, the CDR3 is TGTGCCAGCAGCCAATCACTGGGACTAGCGCAATACGAGCAGTACTTC.

This clonotype was detected many times. The chain employs TRBV7-8 and TRBJ2-1; TRBD1 is a possible D gene (5 bases). In germline, CDR1 is SGHVS, CDR2 FQNEAQ. The V end lost 1 base, the J end lost 8 bases, and 21 bases lay between the germline ends. The CDR3 extends over 17 amino acids. CDR3 nucleotide sequence: TGTGCCAGCAGCTTAGTGTTTGGAAGGGGCCTGGGGTATGAGCAGTTCTTC. Translated, it gives CASSLVFGRGLGYEQFF. Full variable domain (outside the CDR3, taken from reference TRBV7-8 and TRBJ2-1): GAGVSQSPRYKVAKRGQDVALRCDPISGHVSLFWYQQALGQGPEFLTYFQNEAQLDKSGLPSDRFFAERPEGSVSTLKIQRTQQEDSAVYLCASSLVFGRGLGYEQFFGPGTRLTVL.

This clonotype was picked up a small number of times. The CDR3 DNA sequence: TGTGCCAGCAGTTACACTAGCGGGAAAGAGACCCAGTACTTC. Translated, it gives CASSYTSGKETQYF. V gene TRBV6-5 combines with J gene TRBJ2-5, with 10 bases aligning to TRBD2. This CDR3 region has 14 residues. Germline lookup yields CDR1 MNHEY and CDR2 SVGAGI. The V and J ends lost 2 bases and 3 bases, in that order; junction bases with no gene match: 0.

This clonotype came up a few times. The V and J genes are TRBV11-2 and TRBJ2-1; TRBD2 matches at 8 bases. The CDR3 has 15 residues. CDR1 SGHAT and CDR2 FQNNGV come from the germline V gene. The V segment lost 1 base and the J segment 10 bases; nucleotides outside the gene matches: 9. The CDR3 loop is CASSLGGGLVFEQFF. Written as DNA, the CDR3 is TGTGCCAGCAGCTTAGGCGGGGGACTAGTATTCGAGCAGTTCTTC.

This clonotype was seen a handful of times. A much more abundant neighbour one base away suggests this may be a read error. Because the CDR3 is missing its conserved closing phenylalanine or tryptophan, this is likely a read error. V and J are TRBV27 and TRBJ2-4; D remains ambiguous. The ends were cut back, 5 bases at V and 2 bases at J, with 10 bases in the middle. Germline CDR1 and CDR2: MNHEY and SMNVEV (reference sequence). The CDR3 runs 14 residues. The CDR3 nucleotides are TGTGCCAGCAGTCTACTAAGGACCAAAAACATTCAGTACCTC. Protein: CASSLLRTKNIQYL.

This clonotype was counted at least ten times. In nucleotides, the CDR3 is TGCGCCAGCAGCCAAGAATCCCCCCGCAATCAGCCCCAGCATTTT. This translates into CASSQESPRNQPQHF. The rearrangement uses TRBV4-1 and TRBJ1-5; D is undetermined. Trimming removed 0 bases from V and 2 bases from J, with 8 bases in between. The CDR3 has 15 amino acids. Germline loops: CDR1 MGHRA, CDR2 YSYEKL.

This clonotype was counted ten times or more. CDR3 sequence: CATSRDRGLEPQHF. CDR3 sequence (DNA): TGTGCCACCAGCAGAGATCGGGGGCTTGAGCCCCAGCATTTT. This rearrangement joins TRBV15 to TRBJ1-5, with D tentatively TRBD1 (6 bases). Germline assignment: CDR1 LNHNV and CDR2 YYDKDF (reference sequence). The CDR3 length is 14 residues. Trimming stripped 0 bases from V and 8 bases from J, with 11 bases between.

V and J are TRBV4-2 and TRBJ1-1; unclear D gene. Trimming cost V 0 bases and J 2 bases, with 1 base left between them. CDR1 is LGHNA, CDR2 YNFKEQ, per germline. There are 12 residues in the CDR3. This CDR3 is CASSQENTEAFF. For the CDR3, the DNA is TGTGCCAGCAGCCAAGAAAACACTGAAGCTTTCTTT.

This clonotype is termed medium-sized. The chain couples TRBV28 to TRBJ1-1; D not certain. V lost 5 bases, J lost 4 bases, and 14 bases lay in between. From germline, CDR1 is MDHEN and CDR2 SYDVKM. CDR3 length equals 14 residues. The DNA of the CDR3 is TGTGCCAGCAGTCTCGTGGGGTACGGCACTGAAGCTTTCTTT. It encodes CASSLVGYGTEAFF. The complete variable domain, with remaining parts taken from reference TRBV28 and TRBJ1-1, reads DVKVTQSSRYLVKRTGEKVFLECVQDMDHENMFWYRQDPGLGLRLIYFSYDVKMKEKGDIPEGYSVSREKKERFSLILESASTNQTSMYLCASSLVGYGTEAFFGQGTRLTVV.

Worth noting for this clonotype: A single base separates this from a much larger clone, so it may be a read error. CDR3 in amino acids: CASSPSIRDSNQPQHF. CDR3 DNA: TGTGCCAGCAGTCCCAGCATCAGGGATAGCAATCAGCCCCAGCATTTT. V and J are TRBV27 and TRBJ1-5, with D possibly TRBD1 on 5 matching bases. Trimming took 5 bases from V and 0 from J, leaving 14 bases between them. CDR1 and CDR2 from the germline V gene are MNHEY and SMNVEV (reference sequence). The CDR3 extends over 16 amino acids.

By sample fraction, this clonotype is medium-sized (0.01 to 0.1%). The V and J genes are TRBV7-3 and TRBJ1-1; D is ambiguous. Germline values: CDR1 SGHTA, CDR2 FQGTGA. V dropped 2 bases and J dropped 1 base, with 20 bases sitting between them. The CDR3 covers 18 residues. The CDR3 loop reads CASSLYPRGGTGNTEAFF. CDR3 coding DNA: TGTGCCAGCAGCTTATACCCTCGAGGAGGTACGGGGAACACTGAAGCTTTCTTT. Full variable domain (remainder filled in from reference TRBV7-3 and TRBJ1-1): GAGVSQTPSNKVTEKGKYVELRCDPISGHTALYWYRQSLGQGPEFLIYFQGTGAADDSGLPNDRFFAVRPEGSVSTLKIQRTERGDSAVYLCASSLYPRGGTGNTEAFFGQGTRLTVV.

V and J are TRBV15 and TRBJ2-2, with D possibly being TRBD2 (6 bases). Trimming took off 4 bases at V and 4 bases at J, with 16 bases between the two ends. The CDR3 length is 16 residues. In germline, CDR1 is LNHNV, CDR2 YYDKDF (reference sequence). The chain's CDR3 is CATSNQASASTGELFF. CDR3 coding DNA: TGTGCCACCAGCAATCAAGCTAGCGCTTCCACCGGGGAGCTGTTTTTT.

This clonotype was recorded many times. The chain joins TRBV29-1 to TRBJ2-7; TRBD2 is a possible D gene (6 bases). Trimming took off 2 bases at V and 5 bases at J, with 10 bases between the two ends. The CDR3 sequence is 12 residues long. The germline V gene encodes CDR1 SQVTM and CDR2 ANQGSEA. This CDR3 reads CSVEWGGNEQYF. The CDR3 DNA is TGCAGCGTTGAATGGGGAGGTAACGAGCAGTACTTC.

This clonotype is deemed medium-sized (0.01 to 0.1%). The chain combines TRBV6-1 with TRBJ1-4, with 7 positions matching TRBD1. V dropped 4 bases and J dropped 0; count of bases not matched to a gene: 14. Germline V gives CDR1 MNHNS, CDR2 SASEGT. The CDR3 is 19 residues long. The CDR3 here is CASSAPDRERVATNEKLFF. As DNA, the CDR3 is TGTGCCAGCAGTGCCCCCGACAGGGAGAGGGTCGCAACTAATGAAAAACTGTTTTTT.

This clonotype has a count of ten or more. This chain joins TRBV5-1 and TRBJ2-7; D is uncertain. Trimming removed 0 bases from V and 2 bases from J, with 9 bases in between. Germline CDR1 and CDR2: SGHRS and YFSETQ. The CDR3 runs to 14 residues. The CDR3 nucleotides read TGCGCCAGCAGCTTGGATGGTGGGACCTACGAGCAGTACTTC. Its translation is CASSLDGGTYEQYF. Looking up the rest from reference TRBV5-1 and TRBJ2-7 gives the full variable domain: KAGVTQTPRYLIKTRGQQVTLSCSPISGHRSVSWYQQTPGQGLQFLFEYFSETQRNKGNFPGRFSGRQFSNSRSEMNVSTLELGDSALYLCASSLDGGTYEQYFGPGTRLTVT.

In this sample, this clonotype turned up a few times. This clone may be a read error of a much larger clone one base away. The CDR3 region has the DNA TGCAGTGCTAGAGATCTTGGGTGCGAGCAGTACTTC. Protein sequence: CSARDLGCEQYF. V usage is TRBV20-1 and J usage is TRBJ2-7; D unresolved. The length of the CDR3 is 12 residues. Between the trimmed V and J ends, which lost 0 bases and 6 bases, there was a span of 9 bases. The germline V gene encodes CDR1 DFQATT and CDR2 SNEGSKA (reference sequence).

About this clonotype itself: With a much larger clone just one base away, this may be a read error. V is TRBV19 and J is TRBJ2-7, with 9 nucleotides matching TRBD1. CDR3 size: 15 residues. Germline lookup yields CDR1 LNHDA and CDR2 SQIVND (reference sequence). With 3 bases clipped from V and 8 bases from J, the junction kept 11 bases outside the gene matches. Written as DNA, the CDR3 is TGTGCCAGTAGTATCCGGGACAGGGCCGGGGACAAGCAGTACTTC. Translating gives CASSIRDRAGDKQYF.

There are many counts of this clonotype. This chain joins TRBV11-3 and TRBJ2-1, with TRBD2 matching 7 bases. This CDR3 spans 14 amino acids. J gave up 9 bases and V 6 bases, and 11 bases lay outside the gene matches. CDR1 and CDR2 from the germline V gene are SGHNT and YENEEA. CDR3 in amino acids: CASSRRAGSAEQFF. CDR3 bases: TGTGCCAGCAGTCGAAGAGCGGGATCGGCTGAGCAGTTCTTC.

This clonotype was recorded only once. The chain has TRBV5-1 and TRBJ2-7; 12 bases align to TRBD1. The V and J ends lost 4 bases and 7 bases, in that order; junction bases with no gene match: 9. This CDR3 region has 15 residues. Germline assignment: CDR1 SGHRS and CDR2 YFSETQ. The CDR3 protein is CASSGGTGGAGEQYF. CDR3 coding DNA: TGCGCCAGCAGCGGAGGGACAGGGGGCGCGGGGGAGCAGTACTTC.

About this clonotype itself: Since a much larger clone is just one base distant, this may be a read error. The gene calls are TRBV7-9 and TRBJ2-6, with D possibly being TRBD1 (5 bases). The CDR3 is made up of 17 amino acids. Germline CDR1 is SEHNR and CDR2 is FQNEAQ (reference sequence). CDR3 region: CASSPVQLTSGADVLTF. CDR3 coding DNA: TGTGCCAGCAGCCCCGTACAACTCACCTCTGGGGCCGACGTCCTGACTTTC.

As regards this clonotype: Possible read error: a much larger clone is one base away. V usage is TRBV7-2 and J usage is TRBJ1-1; a weak D match, TRBD1 (5 bases). Per germline, CDR1 SGHTA and CDR2 FQGNSA. The length of the CDR3 is 14 residues. The CDR3 spells CARSLGVGPTEAFF. CDR3 coding DNA: TGTGCCCGCAGCTTAGGGGTAGGCCCCACTGAAGCTTTCTTT.

This clonotype was found many times. The chain carries TRBV3-1 and TRBJ2-7, with a weak D call TRBD2 (5 bases). The CDR3 contains 13 residues. V shed 1 base and J shed 2 bases, with 6 bases lying between them. CDR1 is LGHDT, CDR2 YNNKEL, per germline (reference sequence). CDR3 amino acids: CASSQGGPYEQYF. The CDR3 DNA follows: TGTGCCAGCAGCCAAGGCGGGCCCTACGAGCAGTACTTC.

This clonotype is labeled as medium-sized (0.01 to 0.1%). The chain carries TRBV7-9 and TRBJ2-7, with 8 positions matching TRBD1. J gave up 0 bases and V 5 bases, and 6 bases lay outside the gene matches. CDR1 and CDR2 from the germline V gene are SEHNR and FQNEAQ (reference sequence). This CDR3 has 15 residues. The CDR3 nucleotides read TGTGCCAGCAGCCCCCGGACAGGGCGCTCCTACGAGCAGTACTTC. It encodes CASSPRTGRSYEQYF.

This clonotype is medium-sized by share. The chain joins TRBV4-1 to TRBJ2-1; D ambiguous. The CDR3 contains 13 residues. Germline lookup yields CDR1 MGHRA and CDR2 YSYEKL. V dropped 1 base and J dropped 5 bases, with 6 bases sitting between them. The chain's CDR3 is CASSQAGNNEQFF. The CDR3, as DNA: TGCGCCAGCAGCCAAGCAGGCAACAATGAGCAGTTCTTC.

This clonotype was recorded a few times. A junction boundary mismatches the germline segment, possibly from a read error. The genes are TRBV19 and TRBJ1-5; 7 bases agree with TRBD1. CDR1 and CDR2 from the germline V gene are LNHDA and SQIVND (reference sequence). This CDR3 comprises 14 residues. The CDR3 spells CASKGRDSNQHQHF. CDR3 DNA: TGTGCCAGTAAGGGCCGGGACAGCAATCAGCACCAGCATTTT.

This clonotype was detected only once. This may come from a read error, since a much larger clone is one base off. The V call is TRBV5-6, the J call TRBJ1-1; D is unclear. The CDR3 runs to 13 residues. The germline CDR1 and CDR2 sequences are SGHDT and YYEEEE. CDR3 sequence: CDSSLGKWSEAFF. CDR3 nucleotides: TGTGACAGCAGCTTGGGGAAATGGTCTGAAGCTTTCTTT.

This clonotype rates as medium-sized. The CDR3 DNA reads TGTGCCAGCGGGGCAGGGCAGGTCAATCAGCCCCAGCATTTT. Translated, it gives CASGAGQVNQPQHF. V usage is TRBV2 and J usage is TRBJ1-5, with D perhaps TRBD1 (5 bases). This CDR3 has 14 amino acids. Germline values: CDR1 SNHLY, CDR2 FYNNEI. V lost 8 bases and J 3 bases, leaving 14 bases between the germline ends. Using reference TRBV2 and TRBJ1-5 for the parts outside the CDR3, the full variable domain is EPEVTQTPSHQVTQMGQEVILRCVPISNHLYFYWYRQILGQKVEFLVSFYNNEISEKSEIFDDQFSVERPDGSNFTLKIRSTKLEDSAMYFCASGAGQVNQPQHFGDGTRLSIL.